Following are 7 T cell receptor beta chains from one sample sequenced in a study of T cell responses to AZD1222 COVID-19 vaccine. Using immunoSEQ multiplex PCR, the repertoire was profiled, and TCRdb retains in-frame clones only, with some absent. The profile shows 140,000 to 150,000 clones, about 90% of them singletons. The sequences come from peripheral blood, collected 28 days after the second AZD1222 dose. The receptors come from an adult who received the AZD1222 COVID-19 vaccine.

This clone was found once. V usage is TRBV7-2 and J usage is TRBJ1-3; 7 bases agree with TRBD1. CDR3 length equals 14 residues. Losses at the gene ends were 6 bases for V and 4 bases for J; bases not matched to a gene: 6. Germline lookup yields CDR1 SGHTA and CDR2 FQGNSA. CDR3 in DNA: TGTGCCAGCAGGGAGGGGGCGGCGGGAAACACCATATATTTT. Its protein is CASREGAAGNTIYF.

The V call is TRBV9, the J call TRBJ1-1, with a tentative D call TRBD1 (5 bases). The CDR3 has 16 residues. V was clipped by 1 base and J by 3 bases, with 16 bases between them. Germline CDR1 is SGDLS and CDR2 is YYNGEE. The CDR3 loop reads CASSVSREIGDTEAFF. CDR3 sequence (DNA): TGTGCCAGCAGCGTAAGTCGCGAGATAGGGGACACTGAAGCTTTCTTT.

The chain carries TRBV4-3 and TRBJ1-4; no firm D call. With 0 bases removed from V and 0 bases from J, the gap between germline ends came to 8 bases. The CDR3 has 16 amino acids. Germline CDR1 is LGHNA and CDR2 is YSLEER. CDR3 sequence reads: CASSQELPATNEKLFF. The CDR3 bases are TGCGCCAGCAGCCAAGAATTGCCGGCAACTAATGAAAAACTGTTTTTT.

The chain combines TRBV14 with TRBJ1-2; D might be TRBD1 (6 bases). V was cut by 1 base and J by 3 bases, with 12 bases left in between. Germline CDR1 SGHDN, CDR2 FVKESK. This CDR3 spans 15 amino acids. CDR3 sequence: CASSQGAGHHYGYTF. DNA of the CDR3: TGTGCCAGCAGCCAAGGCGCGGGACACCACTATGGCTACACCTTC.

This clone was seen a handful of times. The gene calls are TRBV5-6 and TRBJ2-7; D unresolved. The ends were cut back, 4 bases at V and 4 bases at J, with 12 bases in the middle. CDR1 and CDR2 from the germline V gene are SGHDT and YYEEEE. The CDR3 is 13 residues long. This chain's CDR3 is CASSPFRPYEQYF. As DNA, the CDR3 is TGTGCCAGCAGCCCCTTTCGCCCTTACGAGCAGTACTTC. Using reference TRBV5-6 and TRBJ2-7 for the parts outside the CDR3, the full variable domain is DAGVTQSPTHLIKTRGQQVTLRCSPKSGHDTVSWYQQALGQGPQFIFQYYEEEERQRGNFPDRFSGHQFPNYSSELNVNALLLGDSALYLCASSPFRPYEQYFGPGTRLTVT.

The chain is built from TRBV19 and TRBJ1-2; no clear D gene. The CDR3 is 11 amino acids. Trimming stripped 7 bases from V and 4 bases from J, with 7 bases between. Germline V CDR1 and CDR2: LNHDA, SQIVND (reference sequence). CDR3 amino acids: CASNGVYGYTF. The CDR3 DNA sequence: TGTGCCAGTAATGGAGTCTATGGCTACACCTTC.

V gene TRBV5-4 combines with J gene TRBJ2-7; TRBD1 or TRBD2 may be the D gene (5 bases each). Looked up from germline, CDR1 is SGHNT and CDR2 is YYREEE (reference sequence). The CDR3 is 16 residues long. V was clipped by 5 bases and J by 3 bases, with 21 bases between them. The DNA of the CDR3 is TGTGCCAGCAGTCCGGGGCGGCAGGGCCCATACTACGAGCAGTACTTC. Its translation is CASSPGRQGPYYEQYF.